The entry below describes one T cell receptor beta chain. The antigen is undetermined. This specimen belongs to a study of shared clonotypes between healthy human individuals. Trimming left V 3 bases short and J 5 bases short, with 13 bases between. Germline CDR1 MNHEY, CDR2 SMNVEV (reference sequence). The CDR3 spans 14 residues. The authors distributed each subset's genomic DNA evenly over several immunoSEQ plates. DNA at approximately 200 ng, 25,000 to 30,000 T cell genomes, went into sorted-subset replicate PCRs. The table came from immunoSEQ multiplex PCR; TCRdb's copy has only in-frame clones and leaves some out. The sample records some 2.1 million clones, approximately 95% being singletons. CD45RO-negative, CCR7-selected cells formed the naive CD8 fraction, which excluded terminally differentiated effector memory CD45RA+ cells. Findings and caveats of the study: Around 5% was the fraction of naive CD4 clonotypes found shared across a few donors.

The TCR sequence derives from a man in his late teens or twenties in good health. Sequenced input: naive CD8+ T cells sorted from blood. This chain links TRBV27 with TRBJ1-2, with unresolved D. CDR3 loop: CASSLGGGFYGYTF. The CDR3, as DNA: TGTGCCAGCAGTTTGGGCGGTGGGTTTTATGGCTACACCTTC.